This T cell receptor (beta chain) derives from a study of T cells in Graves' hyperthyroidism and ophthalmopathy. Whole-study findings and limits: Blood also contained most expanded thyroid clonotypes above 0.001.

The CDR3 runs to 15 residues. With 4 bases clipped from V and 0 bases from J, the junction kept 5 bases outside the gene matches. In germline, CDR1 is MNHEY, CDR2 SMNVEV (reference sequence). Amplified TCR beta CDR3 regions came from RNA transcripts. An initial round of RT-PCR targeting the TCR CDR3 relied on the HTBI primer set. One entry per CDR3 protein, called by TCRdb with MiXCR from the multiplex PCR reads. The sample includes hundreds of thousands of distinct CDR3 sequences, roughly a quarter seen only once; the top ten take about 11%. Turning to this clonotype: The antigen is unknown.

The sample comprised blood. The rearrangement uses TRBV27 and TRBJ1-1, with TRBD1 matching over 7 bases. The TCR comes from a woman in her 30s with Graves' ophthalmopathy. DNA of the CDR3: TGTGCCAGCAGTTGGGACAGAACAATGAACACTGAAGCTTTCTTT. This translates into CASSWDRTMNTEAFF.